The T cell receptor (beta chain) described here comes from a study of PD-1 blockade in mismatch repair-deficient tumors. Trimming removed 2 bases from V and 2 bases from J, with 13 bases in between. CDR3 length: 15 amino acids. Germline CDR1 and CDR2: GTSNPN and SVGIG (reference sequence). Libraries were prepared by immunoSEQ multiplex PCR; TCRdb keeps only in-frame clonotypes and omits some of them. The sample has 38,000 or so clones, roughly 84% seen once; the top ten hold 3.5% to 4%. The sequence derives from an adult with mismatch repair-deficient cancer. The sequenced sample was peripheral blood, obtained 76 weeks after starting pembrolizumab. The rearrangement links TRBV30 to TRBJ2-1, with D possibly matching TRBD2 (5 bases). The CDR3 bases are TGTGCCTGGAGTAAGAAGGCGGGTCCCTACAATGAGCAGTTCTTC. As protein: CAWSKKAGPYNEQFF.